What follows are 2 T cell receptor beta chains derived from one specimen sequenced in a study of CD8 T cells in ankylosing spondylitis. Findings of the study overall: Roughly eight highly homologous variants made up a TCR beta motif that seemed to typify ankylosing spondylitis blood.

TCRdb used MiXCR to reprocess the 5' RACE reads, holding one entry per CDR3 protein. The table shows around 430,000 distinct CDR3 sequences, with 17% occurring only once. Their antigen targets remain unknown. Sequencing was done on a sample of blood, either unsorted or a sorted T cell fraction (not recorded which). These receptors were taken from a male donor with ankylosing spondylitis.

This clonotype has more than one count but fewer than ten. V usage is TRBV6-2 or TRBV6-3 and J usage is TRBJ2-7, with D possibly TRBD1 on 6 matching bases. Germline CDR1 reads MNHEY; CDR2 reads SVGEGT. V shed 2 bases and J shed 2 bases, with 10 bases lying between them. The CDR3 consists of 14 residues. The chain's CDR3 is CASSYRDTTYEQYF. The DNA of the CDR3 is TGTGCCAGCAGTTACCGGGACACCACCTACGAGCAGTACTTC.

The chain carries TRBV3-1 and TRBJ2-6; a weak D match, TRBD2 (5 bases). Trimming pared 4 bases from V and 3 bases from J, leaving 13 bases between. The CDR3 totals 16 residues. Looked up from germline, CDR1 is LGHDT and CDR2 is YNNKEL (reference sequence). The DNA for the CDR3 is TGTGCCAGCAGCCGCGGGTCCACTCGTGGGGCCAACGTCCTGACTTTC. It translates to CASSRGSTRGANVLTF.